This is a list of T cell receptor beta chains from one sample in a study of identical twins. In TCRdb, the 5' RACE reads were re-called with MiXCR into one record per CDR3 protein. The top ten hold 0.8% to 1% of the sample, which has about 660,000 distinct CDR3 sequences, around 8.6% seen once. These data were also filed under a second study, of yellow fever vaccine responses in identical twins.

The specimen was PBMCs. The receptors stem from a woman under 30 in good health. Both conserved end residues are part of each CDR3. The D gene is left open where the match is weak. Clone size is not always given. Where it is, it says once, few, many or a class for expanded clones.

few	NA	15	TRBV20-1	TRBJ2-7	CSARDSTRGSYEQYF	TGCAGTGCTAGAGATTCGACCAGGGGTTCCTACGAGCAGTACTTC
NA	NA	16	TRBV24-1	TRBJ2-3	CATSDDRTTSTDTQYF	TGTGCCACCAGTGATGACAGGACCACAAGCACAGATACGCAGTATTTT
few	NA	12	TRBV10-3	TRBJ2-7	CAISESTHEQYF	TGTGCCATCAGTGAGTCGACCCACGAGCAGTACTTC
NA	NA	19	TRBV11-1	TRBJ2-3	CASSLLADRRGDLTDTQYF	TGTGCCAGCAGCTTATTAGCAGACCGGCGGGGTGACCTCACAGATACGCAGTATTTT
few	TRBD2	16	TRBV20-1	TRBJ2-7	CSARDRVGSGRYEQYF	TGCAGTGCTAGAGATCGGGTGGGTAGCGGGAGATACGAGCAGTACTTC
many	NA	14	TRBV20-1	TRBJ2-7	CSAAGHALGYEQYF	TGCAGTGCTGCCGGGCACGCCCTGGGCTACGAGCAGTACTTC
NA	TRBD1	15	TRBV24-1	TRBJ1-4	CATSDSRQGGEKLFF	TGTGCCACCAGTGATTCCCGACAGGGCGGTGAAAAACTGTTTTTT
many	TRBD1	14	TRBV12-3/TRBV12-4	TRBJ2-3	CASSISRGTDTQYF	TGTGCCAGCAGCATCAGCAGGGGGACAGATACGCAGTATTTT
many	TRBD2	16	TRBV7-2	TRBJ2-1	CASSLDGGGTYNEQFF	TGTGCCAGCAGCTTAGACGGGGGGGGAACCTACAATGAGCAGTTCTTC
few	TRBD1	15	TRBV27	TRBJ2-7	CASSLSGRGPYEQYF	TGTGCCAGCAGTTTATCCGGCAGGGGGCCCTACGAGCAGTACTTC
few	NA	12	TRBV19	TRBJ2-7	CASSMEGRRIYF	TGTGCCAGTAGTATGGAGGGACGCAGAATCTACTTC
NA	TRBD1	14	TRBV20-1	TRBJ1-2	CSAGGQGRRGGYTF	TGCAGTGCGGGGGGACAGGGTCGGAGAGGTGGCTACACCTTC
few	NA	12	TRBV15	TRBJ1-2	CATSRDRSGYTF	TGTGCCACCAGCAGAGATAGAAGCGGCTACACCTTC
NA	NA	16	TRBV7-2	TRBJ2-4	CASSLSPELAKNIQYF	TGTGCCAGCAGCTTAAGTCCAGAACTAGCCAAAAACATTCAGTACTTC
NA	TRBD1	15	TRBV11-2	TRBJ2-1	CASSLPGTGYNEQFF	TGTGCCAGCAGCTTACCCGGGACAGGGTACAATGAGCAGTTCTTC
few	NA	15	TRBV4-3	TRBJ2-3	CASSPRGGGRDTQYF	TGCGCCAGCAGCCCTAGGGGGGGGGGTCGAGATACGCAGTATTTT
NA	NA	16	TRBV7-2	TRBJ2-7	CASSLRGVGLTYEQYF	TGTGCCAGCAGCTTAAGGGGGGTTGGGCTCACCTACGAGCAGTACTTC
many	NA	12	TRBV7-9	TRBJ2-1	CASGAGEDEQFF	TGTGCCAGCGGGGCAGGGGAGGATGAGCAGTTCTTC
NA	NA	14	TRBV12-3/TRBV12-4	TRBJ2-7	CASTTIGSHYEQYF	TGTGCCAGTACCACAATAGGGTCACACTACGAGCAGTACTTC
many	TRBD2	14	TRBV5-1	TRBJ2-1	CASSPRTSDNEQFF	TGCGCCAGCAGCCCCCGGACTAGCGACAATGAGCAGTTCTTC
many	NA	15	TRBV28	TRBJ2-5	CASSLWKSGQETQYF	TGTGCCAGCAGTTTATGGAAGTCCGGCCAAGAGACCCAGTACTTC
NA	TRBD1	18	TRBV5-6	TRBJ2-3	CASSLWTGGAGGTDTQYF	TGTGCCAGCAGCCTTTGGACAGGGGGCGCCGGGGGCACAGATACGCAGTATTTT
NA	TRBD1	12	TRBV29-1	TRBJ2-7	CSTRTGGYEQYF	TGCAGCACCCGGACAGGGGGCTACGAGCAGTACTTC
NA	NA	18	TRBV12-3/TRBV12-4	TRBJ2-7	CASSSPSRGRGSSYEQYF	TGTGCCAGCAGTTCCCCAAGCCGGGGAAGGGGTAGCTCCTACGAGCAGTACTTC
many	NA	10	TRBV29-1	TRBJ2-1	CSVEDNEQFF	TGCAGCGTTGAGGACAATGAGCAGTTCTTC
many	NA	17	TRBV18	TRBJ2-4	CASSPPLGQGAKNIQYF	TGTGCCAGCTCACCACCTTTAGGGCAGGGGGCCAAAAACATTCAGTACTTC
NA	TRBD1	14	TRBV6-1	TRBJ2-7	CASRRDSATYEQYF	TGTGCCAGCAGGAGGGACAGTGCGACCTACGAGCAGTACTTC
few	NA	16	TRBV18	TRBJ1-4	CASSPERVPTNEKLFF	TGTGCCAGCTCACCAGAGAGGGTCCCGACTAATGAAAAACTGTTTTTT
NA	TRBD2	14	TRBV2	TRBJ2-3	CASRGAGAGDTQYF	TGTGCCAGCAGGGGAGCGGGGGCCGGGGATACGCAGTATTTT
few	NA	10	TRBV2	TRBJ2-7	CASSLKEQYF	TGTGCCAGCAGCCTAAAAGAGCAGTACTTC
many	NA	13	TRBV27	TRBJ2-5	CASSLWAQETQYF	TGTGCCAGCAGTTTGTGGGCCCAAGAGACCCAGTACTTC
many	TRBD2	19	TRBV4-3	TRBJ2-2	CASSQGPSGSPLNTGELFF	TGCGCCAGCAGCCAAGGCCCTAGCGGGAGTCCCCTGAACACCGGGGAGCTGTTTTTT
many	TRBD2	15	TRBV12-3/TRBV12-4	TRBJ2-5	CASSLTSGRIETQYF	TGTGCCAGCAGTTTGACTAGCGGGAGGATAGAGACCCAGTACTTC
few	TRBD1	15	TRBV6-5	TRBJ2-5	CASSSGQGLWETQYF	TGTGCCAGCAGTTCAGGACAGGGTTTATGGGAGACCCAGTACTTC
few	NA	14	TRBV7-8	TRBJ2-1	CASSLATVAIEQFF	TGTGCCAGCAGCTTAGCGACCGTGGCAATTGAGCAGTTCTTC
few	NA	12	TRBV6-2/TRBV6-3	TRBJ1-1	CASRGLNTEAFF	TGTGCCAGCAGGGGACTGAACACTGAAGCTTTCTTT
many	TRBD1	14	TRBV6-1	TRBJ2-1	CASNRDRVNNEQFF	TGTGCCAGCAACCGGGACAGGGTGAACAATGAGCAGTTCTTC
few	TRBD2	16	TRBV5-4	TRBJ2-3	CASSLYLAGGADTQYF	TGTGCCAGCAGCTTGTATCTAGCGGGGGGAGCAGATACGCAGTATTTT
few	NA	14	TRBV12-3/TRBV12-4	TRBJ2-7	CASSPGTPPGEQYF	TGTGCCAGCAGTCCTGGGACACCGCCGGGCGAGCAGTACTTC
NA	TRBD2	14	TRBV20-1	TRBJ2-5	CSASHGGAGGTQYF	TGCAGTGCTAGTCACGGGGGGGCCGGGGGGACCCAGTACTTC
few	TRBD2	16	TRBV7-2	TRBJ2-5	CASSLSGTIIRETQYF	TGTGCCAGCAGCTTGAGCGGGACTATTATTCGGGAGACCCAGTACTTC
NA	NA	13	TRBV29-1	TRBJ2-1	CSVDRVSYNEQFF	TGCAGCGTTGACAGGGTCTCGTACAATGAGCAGTTCTTC
NA	TRBD1	14	TRBV9	TRBJ2-2	CASRGGQATGELFF	TGTGCCAGCAGAGGGGGACAGGCCACCGGGGAGCTGTTTTTT
NA	NA	11	TRBV6-5	TRBJ2-1	CASSSGPQQFF	TGTGCCAGCAGTTCCGGCCCCCAGCAGTTCTTC
NA	TRBD1	16	TRBV7-2	TRBJ2-1	CASSRDRGETYNEQFF	TGTGCCAGCAGCCGGGACAGGGGAGAAACCTACAATGAGCAGTTCTTC
many	NA	12	TRBV6-2/TRBV6-3	TRBJ2-7	CASSGTSYEQYF	TGTGCCAGCAGTGGGACATCCTACGAGCAGTACTTC
NA	NA	13	TRBV6-1	TRBJ1-1	CASKRSMNTEAFF	TGTGCCAGCAAACGGAGCATGAACACTGAAGCTTTCTTT
many	NA	12	TRBV27	TRBJ2-7	CASSSPSYEQYF	TGCGCCAGCAGCTCGCCCTCCTACGAGCAGTACTTC
few	NA	15	TRBV4-3	TRBJ2-7	CASSQDRYGDYEQYF	TGCGCCAGCAGCCAAGACCGTTACGGGGACTACGAGCAGTACTTC
few	NA	15	TRBV15	TRBJ1-1	CATSRDTGMGTEAFF	TGTGCCACCAGCAGAGATACGGGGATGGGGACTGAAGCTTTCTTT
many	TRBD2	14	TRBV11-1	TRBJ2-5	CASSFGLAGEDQYF	TGTGCCAGCAGCTTTGGACTAGCGGGAGAAGACCAGTACTTC
few	NA	13	TRBV2	TRBJ2-5	CASSEERGQTQYF	TGTGCCAGCAGTGAAGAGAGGGGTCAGACCCAGTACTTC
NA	TRBD1	12	TRBV6-5	TRBJ1-2	CASSPGQGSYTF	TGTGCCAGCAGTCCGGGACAGGGAAGCTACACCTTC
NA	TRBD2	14	TRBV27	TRBJ2-1	CASRRDYSYNEQFF	TGTGCCAGCCGCCGGGACTATTCCTACAATGAGCAGTTCTTC
NA	NA	14	TRBV28	TRBJ1-5	CANGGGGSNQPQHF	TGTGCCAACGGGGGGGGAGGTAGCAATCAGCCCCAGCATTTT
NA	NA	15	TRBV7-2	TRBJ2-7	CASSLGNEKVYEQYF	TGTGCCAGCAGCTTAGGGAATGAAAAAGTCTACGAGCAGTACTTC
NA	NA	16	TRBV6-1	TRBJ1-5	CASSTAWADGNQPQHF	TGTGCCAGCAGTACAGCTTGGGCTGACGGCAATCAGCCCCAGCATTTT
many	NA	12	TRBV12-3/TRBV12-4	TRBJ1-1	CASSLKGTEAFF	TGTGCCAGCAGTTTAAAGGGTACTGAAGCTTTCTTT
NA	NA	16	TRBV6-1	TRBJ2-6	CASSELTFSGANVLTF	TGTGCCAGCAGTGAATTGACATTCTCTGGGGCCAACGTCCTGACTTTC
NA	NA	14	TRBV5-1	TRBJ2-3	CASMEGAFTDTQYF	TGCGCCAGCATGGAGGGGGCCTTCACAGATACGCAGTATTTT